The sequence of this T cell receptor (beta chain) was determined in a study of control samples from healthy donors and cancer patients. This table comes from immunoSEQ multiplex PCR, and its TCRdb copy is limited to in-frame clones, with some not included. This table holds about 60,000 clones, 90% found once. The table lists this clone with a count of one. Other nucleotide sequences in the sample specify the same CDR3. Sequences were obtained from PBMCs. The receptor was isolated from a woman aged 45 to 65 with colorectal cancer.

The CDR3 loop is CASSITGNEKLFF. The DNA for the CDR3 is TGTGCCAGTAGTATAACCGGTAATGAAAAACTGTTTTTT. J is TRBJ1-4 and V is TRBV19; no clear D. Trimming stripped 2 bases from V and 4 bases from J, with 5 bases between. Germline V gene data show CDR1 as LNHDA and CDR2 as SQIVND (reference sequence). This CDR3 has 13 residues.